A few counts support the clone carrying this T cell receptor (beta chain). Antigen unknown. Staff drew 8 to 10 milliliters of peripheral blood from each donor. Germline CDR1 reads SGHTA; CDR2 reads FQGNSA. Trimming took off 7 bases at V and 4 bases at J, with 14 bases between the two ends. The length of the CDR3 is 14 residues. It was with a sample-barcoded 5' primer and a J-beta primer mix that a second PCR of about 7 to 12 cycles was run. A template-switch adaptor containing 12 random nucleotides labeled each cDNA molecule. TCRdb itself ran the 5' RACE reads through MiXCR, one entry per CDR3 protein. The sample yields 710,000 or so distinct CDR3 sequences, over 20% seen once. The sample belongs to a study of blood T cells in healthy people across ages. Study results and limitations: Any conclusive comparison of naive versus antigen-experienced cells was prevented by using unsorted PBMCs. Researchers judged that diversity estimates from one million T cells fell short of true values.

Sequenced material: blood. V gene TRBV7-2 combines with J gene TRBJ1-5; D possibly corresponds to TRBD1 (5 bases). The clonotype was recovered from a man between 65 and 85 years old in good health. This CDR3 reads CASTATGGNQPQHF. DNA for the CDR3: TGTGCCAGCACCGCAACAGGTGGTAATCAGCCCCAGCATTTT.